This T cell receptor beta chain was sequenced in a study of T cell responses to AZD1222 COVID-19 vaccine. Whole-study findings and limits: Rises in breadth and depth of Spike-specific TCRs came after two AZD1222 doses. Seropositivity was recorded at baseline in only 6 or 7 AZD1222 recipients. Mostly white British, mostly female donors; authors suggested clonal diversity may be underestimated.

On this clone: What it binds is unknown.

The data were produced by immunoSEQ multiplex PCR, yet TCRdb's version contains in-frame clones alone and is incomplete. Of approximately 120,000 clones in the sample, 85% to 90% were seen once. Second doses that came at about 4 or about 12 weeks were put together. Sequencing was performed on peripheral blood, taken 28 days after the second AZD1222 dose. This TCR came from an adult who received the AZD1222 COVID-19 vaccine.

In DNA, the CDR3 is TGTGCCAGTACCACTCCCGGGCAAAAAAACATTCAGTACTTC. Translation gives CASTTPGQKNIQYF. The chain links TRBV19 to TRBJ2-4, with D uncertain. The germline V gene encodes CDR1 LNHDA and CDR2 SQIVND (reference sequence). V dropped 7 bases and J dropped 4 bases, with 14 bases sitting between them. This CDR3 spans 14 amino acids. Complete variable domain (other parts from reference TRBV19 and TRBJ2-4): DGGITQSPKYLFRKEGQNVTLSCEQNLNHDAMYWYRQDPGQGLRLIYYSQIVNDFQKGDIAEGYSVSREKKESFPLTVTSAQKNPTAFYLCASTTPGQKNIQYFGAGTRLSVL.